The rows below give T cell receptor beta chains drawn from one sample of a study of regulatory T cells in long-lasting Graves disease. MiXCR, run by TCRdb on the multiplex PCR reads, gives a single entry per CDR3 protein. The table records about 660,000 distinct CDR3 sequences, around 30% of them present only once. The sample in question was peripheral blood mononuclear cells (PBMCs), obtained when the disease was refractory, from a patient treated with antithyroid drugs. The receptor source for this set is a female donor with Graves disease. The CDR3 runs from the conserved cysteine through the conserved F or W. D genes are given only for firm matches. Only part of the rows carry a size: once, few, many, or a class if the clone is expanded.

abundance	d_gene	v_gene	j_gene	CDR3aa	CDR3nt
-	-	TRBV27	TRBJ1-4	CASSSQPGEKLFF	TGTGCCAGCAGTTCACAACCTGGTGAAAAACTGTTTTTT
-	-	TRBV5-6	TRBJ1-1	CASSLDVRGATEAFF	TGTGCCAGCAGCTTGGATGTACGGGGGGCCACTGAAGCTTTCTTT
many	TRBD2	TRBV2	TRBJ2-5	CASRALAGGVETQYF	TGTGCCAGCAGAGCCCTAGCGGGAGGAGTAGAGACCCAGTACTTC
-	-	TRBV19	TRBJ2-2	CASSIWASPGHGELFF	TGTGCCAGTAGTATCTGGGCTTCACCGGGCCACGGGGAGCTGTTTTTT
-	TRBD1	TRBV19	TRBJ1-5	CASSTMPGQGHQPQHF	TGTGCCAGTAGTACCATGCCGGGACAGGGGCATCAGCCCCAGCATTTT
-	-	TRBV12-3/TRBV12-4	TRBJ2-2	CASSPRQTLTSNTGELFF	TGTGCCAGCAGTCCCCGACAGACCTTAACTTCGAACACCGGGGAGCTGTTTTTT
few	-	TRBV27	TRBJ1-4	CASRDLGRSNEKLFF	TGTGCCAGCAGAGATCTGGGACGGTCTAATGAAAAACTGTTTTTT
once	-	TRBV19	TRBJ1-5	CASSIREDGNQPQHF	TGTGCCAGTAGTATACGGGAGGATGGCAATCAGCCCCAGCATTTT
-	TRBD1	TRBV19	TRBJ1-6	CASSSPGDRIPANSPLHF	TGTGCCAGTAGTTCACCGGGGGACAGAATCCCCGCTAATTCACCCCTCCACTTT
-	-	TRBV7-9	TRBJ1-2	CASSPAGSGANYGYTF	TGTGCCAGCAGCCCCGCAGGATCGGGGGCTAACTATGGCTACACCTTC
once	TRBD2	TRBV20-1	TRBJ2-3	CSARDWGTSGRAGGSDTQYF	TGCAGTGCTAGAGACTGGGGGACTAGCGGGAGGGCCGGCGGATCAGATACGCAGTATTTT
-	-	TRBV11-2	TRBJ2-4	CASSLVSGVAKNIQYF	TGTGCCAGCAGCTTAGTCTCAGGGGTAGCCAAAAACATTCAGTACTTC
few	TRBD2	TRBV7-6	TRBJ2-7	CASSIPGLASEQYF	TGTGCCAGCAGCATTCCGGGACTAGCTTCCGAGCAGTACTTC
few	TRBD1	TRBV19	TRBJ1-2	CASSTNRGSSYGYTF	TGTGCCAGTAGTACCAACAGGGGGAGTTCCTATGGCTACACCTTC
-	-	TRBV13	TRBJ2-4	CASSPIIGDLQDVAKNIQYF	TGTGCCAGCAGCCCCATTATAGGGGATCTACAGGACGTAGCCAAAAACATTCAGTACTTC
-	-	TRBV29-1	TRBJ2-2	CSVAQRNTGELFF	TGCAGCGTCGCACAAAGGAACACCGGGGAGCTGTTTTTT
many	TRBD1	TRBV6-1	TRBJ1-6	CATSGQGSSPLHF	TGTGCCACCTCGGGACAGGGGTCTTCACCCCTCCACTTT
-	TRBD2	TRBV2	TRBJ2-7	CASYPGLDNDEQYF	TGTGCCAGTTATCCGGGACTAGACAATGACGAGCAGTACTTC
-	-	TRBV11-2	TRBJ1-4	CASSLHKGHGEKLFF	TGTGCCAGCAGCTTACACAAGGGCCACGGGGAAAAACTGTTTTTT
few	-	TRBV7-9	TRBJ1-2	CASSLIGKDYGYTF	TGTGCCAGCAGCTTAATAGGCAAAGACTATGGCTACACCTTC
-	-	TRBV2	TRBJ1-6	CASSARTWRNSPLHF	TGTGCCAGCAGTGCCCGGACGTGGCGGAATTCACCCCTCCACTTT
-	-	TRBV19	TRBJ1-1	CASSQLGPSAGGDTEAFF	TGTGCCAGTTCCCAACTAGGTCCTTCCGCCGGTGGGGACACTGAAGCTTTCTTT
-	TRBD1	TRBV11-2	TRBJ2-7	CASSPGTGFSYEQYF	TGTGCCAGCAGCCCCGGGACAGGGTTCTCCTACGAGCAGTACTTC
many	-	TRBV27	TRBJ1-2	CASGPRAYGYTF	TGTGCCAGCGGCCCTCGGGCTTATGGCTACACCTTC
many	-	TRBV28	TRBJ1-6	CASKFFAGRGSPLHF	TGTGCCAGCAAGTTTTTTGCTGGGAGGGGTTCACCCCTCCACTTT
-	-	TRBV15	TRBJ1-1	CATSRGGPNTEAFF	TGTGCCACCAGCAGAGGAGGTCCCAACACTGAAGCTTTCTTT
-	TRBD1	TRBV30	TRBJ2-7	CAWRSTGGFNEQYF	TGTGCCTGGCGGTCGACAGGGGGTTTCAACGAGCAGTACTTC